The rows below give T cell receptor beta chains drawn from one sample of a study of ipilimumab plus nivolumab after autologous stem cell transplantation. Data came from immunoSEQ multiplex PCR; TCRdb stores just in-frame clones and leaves some out. The sample carries some 9,800 clones, about 72% recorded once. The specimen was PBMCs, collected in a trial of ipilimumab plus nivolumab as post-transplant consolidation. The source is a female donor with multiple myeloma. Each CDR3 is given with its conserved first and last residue. The order of the fields is J gene, D gene, V gene, clone size, CDR3 protein, CDR3 DNA. The D gene is left open where the match is weak. Clone size is not always given. Where it is, it says once, few, many or a class for expanded clones.

TRBJ2-5 | TRBD2 | TRBV5-1 | - | CASRRGTSGQETQYF | TGCGCCAGCCGCCGGGGGACTAGCGGCCAAGAGACCCAGTACTTC
TRBJ2-7 | TRBD1 | TRBV5-1 | - | CASSPKPGTGAYEQYF | TGCGCCAGCAGTCCTAAACCCGGGACAGGGGCCTACGAGCAGTACTTC
TRBJ2-2 | - | TRBV18 | - | CASSPPATGTGELFF | TGTGCCAGCTCACCCCCAGCCACGGGGACCGGGGAGCTGTTTTTT
TRBJ1-5 | - | TRBV28 | - | CASSSREYPSNQPQHF | TGTGCCAGCAGTTCAAGGGAGTACCCCAGCAATCAGCCCCAGCATTTT
TRBJ2-3 | - | TRBV19 | - | CASSRDSRRPFTNTDTQYF | TGTGCCAGTAGCCGGGACTCACGACGTCCTTTCACGAATACAGATACGCAGTATTTT
TRBJ2-7 | - | TRBV11-3 | - | CASSLDIGTVHEQYF | TGTGCCAGCAGCTTAGATATCGGGACCGTACACGAGCAGTACTTC
TRBJ1-4 | TRBD1 | TRBV12-5 | large | CASGLPTGDRNRLGANEKLFF | TGTGCTAGTGGTTTGCCAACGGGGGACAGGAACCGCCTCGGGGCTAATGAAAAACTGTTTTTT
TRBJ1-5 | TRBD1 | TRBV27 | - | CASSYIGTGNYQPQHF | TGTGCCAGCAGTTACATCGGGACAGGAAATTATCAGCCCCAGCATTTT
TRBJ2-2 | - | TRBV27 | once | CASSFYAGELFF | TGTGCCAGCAGTTTTTATGCCGGGGAGCTGTTTTTT
TRBJ1-1 | - | TRBV29-1 | - | CSVVGPTNTEAFF | TGCAGCGTGGTGGGACCGACGAACACTGAAGCTTTCTTT
TRBJ2-7 | TRBD1 | TRBV11-1 | - | CASSLEGQSVYEQYF | TGTGCCAGCAGCTTAGAGGGACAGAGCGTCTACGAGCAGTACTTC
TRBJ2-7 | - | TRBV9 | - | CASSVQQTGEREIPYEQYF | TGTGCCAGCAGCGTACAGCAGACGGGAGAACGGGAGATACCCTACGAGCAGTACTTC
TRBJ1-2 | TRBD1 | TRBV6-5 | - | CASSYSGTGLFGYTF | TGTGCCAGCAGTTACTCGGGGACAGGGCTTTTTGGCTACACCTTC
TRBJ2-3 | - | TRBV2 | - | CASSELRDTQYF | TGTGCCAGCAGTGAATTACGGGACACGCAGTATTTT
TRBJ2-7 | - | TRBV7-8 | - | CASSLAQGYEQYF | TGTGCCAGCAGCTTAGCGCAGGGCTACGAGCAGTACTTC
TRBJ2-1 | TRBD2 | TRBV11-2 | - | CASSLPSGVYNEQFF | TGTGCCAGCAGCCTGCCTAGCGGGGTATACAATGAGCAGTTCTTC
TRBJ2-4 | TRBD1 | TRBV5-4 | - | CASSLGPGQGNIQYF | TGTGCCAGCAGCTTGGGACCGGGACAGGGAAACATTCAGTACTTC
TRBJ2-3 | TRBD2 | TRBV19 | - | CASSIDLGTGGPSDTQYF | TGTGCCAGTAGTATAGATCTGGGGACGGGAGGGCCCTCAGATACGCAGTATTTT
TRBJ2-4 | TRBD1 | TRBV2 | - | CASSVDRTGARNIQYF | TGTGCCAGCAGTGTCGACAGGACAGGGGCTAGAAACATTCAGTACTTC
TRBJ1-2 | - | TRBV19 | few | CASSASQGSGYTF | TGTGCCAGTAGTGCCTCCCAGGGTTCTGGCTACACCTTC
TRBJ1-5 | - | TRBV2 | - | CASSEGQGGQPQHF | TGTGCCAGCAGTGAAGGGCAGGGCGGACAGCCCCAGCATTTT
TRBJ2-7 | - | TRBV6-5 | - | CASIPDRFPYEQYF | TGTGCCAGCATTCCCGACAGGTTCCCCTACGAGCAGTACTTC
TRBJ1-1 | TRBD1 | TRBV29-1 | - | CSSEGTGRGAFF | TGCAGCTCTGAGGGGACAGGGCGAGGGGCTTTCTTT
TRBJ1-1 | - | TRBV2 | - | CASSEGPGGVNTEAFF | TGTGCCAGCAGTGAAGGCCCCGGCGGTGTGAACACTGAAGCTTTCTTT
TRBJ2-3 | - | TRBV15 | - | CATSWGADTQYF | TGTGCCACCAGTTGGGGGGCGGATACGCAGTATTTT
TRBJ1-1 | - | TRBV9 | large | CASSAEGTWNTEAFF | TGTGCCAGCAGCGCGGAGGGAACTTGGAACACTGAAGCTTTCTTT
TRBJ2-7 | TRBD1 | TRBV28 | - | CASNQVTGWGEQYF | TGTGCCAGCAACCAGGTGACAGGGTGGGGGGAGCAGTACTTC
TRBJ2-6 | TRBD1 | TRBV18 | - | CASSPSQGAQVSGANVLTF | TGTGCCAGCTCACCCTCACAGGGGGCGCAGGTTTCTGGGGCCAACGTCCTGACTTTC
TRBJ2-3 | TRBD2 | TRBV6-5 | - | CASSTPSGGTDTQYF | TGTGCCAGCAGTACCCCTAGCGGGGGCACAGATACGCAGTATTTT
TRBJ2-2 | TRBD1 | TRBV10-1 | - | CASSVTGTPGELFF | TGCGCCAGCAGTGTGACAGGGACCCCCGGGGAGCTGTTTTTT
TRBJ1-5 | - | TRBV27 | - | CASSFGGFDQPQHF | TGTGCCAGCAGTTTCGGGGGGTTCGATCAGCCCCAGCATTTT
TRBJ2-1 | - | TRBV10-1 | - | CASSEGDTPPFF | TGCGCCAGCAGTGAAGGGGACACCCCACCGTTCTTC
TRBJ2-7 | - | TRBV2 | - | CASSEVRASSYEQYF | TGTGCCAGCAGTGAAGTGCGGGCTAGCTCCTACGAGCAGTACTTC
TRBJ1-2 | TRBD1 | TRBV28 | - | CASSFQRTGRYGYTF | TGTGCCAGCAGTTTCCAACGGACAGGGCGGTATGGCTACACCTTC
TRBJ1-6 | - | TRBV7-9 | - | CASSLALESPLHF | TGTGCCAGCAGCTTAGCACTTGAATCACCCCTCCACTTT
TRBJ1-1 | - | TRBV27 | once | CASSLDSQVPTEAFF | TGTGCCAGCAGTTTGGACAGTCAGGTACCCACTGAAGCTTTCTTT
TRBJ1-2 | - | TRBV7-2 | few | CASSLDGSGFGYTF | TGTGCCAGCAGCTTAGACGGGAGCGGGTTTGGCTACACCTTC
TRBJ2-7 | - | TRBV2 | medium-sized | CASNIPSYEQYF | TGTGCCAGCAACATTCCTTCCTACGAGCAGTACTTC
TRBJ2-7 | - | TRBV18 | once | CASSPFRGLPLSEQYF | TGTGCCAGCTCACCCTTTCGGGGTCTACCCCTCTCCGAGCAGTACTTC
TRBJ1-2 | TRBD1 | TRBV9 | - | CASPSDRGRHYGYTF | TGTGCCAGTCCCTCGGACAGGGGGCGCCACTATGGCTACACCTTC
TRBJ2-7 | - | TRBV5-6 | - | CASSFQRFPEQYF | TGTGCCAGCAGCTTCCAACGCTTTCCCGAGCAGTACTTC
TRBJ1-1 | - | TRBV11-2 | - | CASSSSKNMNTEAFF | TGTGCCAGCAGCTCATCGAAAAACATGAACACTGAAGCTTTCTTT